The rows below give T cell receptor beta chains drawn from one sample of a study of cytomegalovirus exposure and HLA in healthy donors. Method: immunoSEQ multiplex PCR; TCRdb's copy keeps in-frame clones and lacks some. The sample shows 70,000 to 75,000 clones, approximately 94% of them seen only once. Sequencing was done on a sample of PBMCs. These receptors all come from a woman between 18 and 29 years old in good health and CMV-seronegative. Both conserved end residues are part of each CDR3. A D gene is named only where the DNA matches it firmly. The size entry is marked missing in some rows and otherwise reads once, few, many or a size class.

V: TRBV5-1
D: TRBD2
J: TRBJ2-1
size: .
DNA: TGCGCCAGCAGCCTGGGACATCCGGGACTAGCGGGGAATGAGCAGTTCTTC
CDR3: CASSLGHPGLAGNEQFF

V: TRBV2
D: TRBD2
J: TRBJ2-5
size: .
DNA: TGTGCCAGCAGTGATAGCGGGAGTAGACAAGAGACCCAGTACTTC
CDR3: CASSDSGSRQETQYF

V: TRBV19
D: .
J: TRBJ1-1
size: .
DNA: TGTGCCAGTAGTGGACGGGGGTTTACTGAAGCTTTCTTT
CDR3: CASSGRGFTEAFF

V: TRBV5-4
D: TRBD2
J: TRBJ2-3
size: .
DNA: TGTGCCAGCAGCTCAAATCTAGCGGGAAGACTCACAGATACGCAGTATTTT
CDR3: CASSSNLAGRLTDTQYF

V: TRBV6-1
D: .
J: TRBJ1-6
size: .
DNA: TGTGCCAGCAGACCAGGGTACGCATCCCTCCACTTT
CDR3: CASRPGYASLHF

V: TRBV7-2
D: TRBD1
J: TRBJ1-2
size: .
DNA: TGTGCCAGCAGCTCCTCGCCCTGGACAGGAGGTGGCTACACCTTC
CDR3: CASSSSPWTGGGYTF

V: TRBV23-1
D: TRBD2
J: TRBJ2-1
size: .
DNA: TGCGCCACCTCGGGACTAGCGGGGATAAGCTCCTACAATGAGCAGTTCTTC
CDR3: CATSGLAGISSYNEQFF

V: TRBV27
D: .
J: TRBJ2-1
size: .
DNA: TGTGCCAGCAGTTTGGGGCGGGGCGATGAGCAGTTCTTC
CDR3: CASSLGRGDEQFF

V: TRBV11-2
D: .
J: TRBJ1-1
size: .
DNA: TGTGCCAGCAGCGCGGAACAGGCGAACACTGAAGCTTTCTTT
CDR3: CASSAEQANTEAFF

V: TRBV4-2
D: .
J: TRBJ1-5
size: few
DNA: TGTGCCAGCAGCCAAGATATAGGGGACACAGGCCAGCCCCAGCATTTT
CDR3: CASSQDIGDTGQPQHF

V: TRBV11-2
D: TRBD1
J: TRBJ1-4
size: once
DNA: TGTGCCAGCAGCTACTCAGGGGGCATTGAAAAACTGTTTTTT
CDR3: CASSYSGGIEKLFF

V: TRBV10-2
D: .
J: TRBJ2-1
size: once
DNA: TGCGCCAGCAGTGAGACCAGCGGAGATTACAATGAGCAGTTCTTC
CDR3: CASSETSGDYNEQFF

V: TRBV14
D: TRBD2
J: TRBJ2-1
size: .
DNA: TGTGCCAGCAGTCCGACTAGCGGGATTGGGTACAATGAGCAGTTCTTC
CDR3: CASSPTSGIGYNEQFF

V: TRBV28
D: .
J: TRBJ2-1
size: .
DNA: TGTGCCAGCAGTTTACAGGGTTACAATGAGCAGTTCTTC
CDR3: CASSLQGYNEQFF

V: TRBV9
D: TRBD2
J: TRBJ2-5
size: .
DNA: TGTGCCAGCAGCGTAGGGGGACTAGCCCAAGAGACCCAGTACTTC
CDR3: CASSVGGLAQETQYF

V: TRBV6-6
D: .
J: TRBJ2-2
size: .
DNA: TGTGCCAGCAGCAATAGCGAGGGCAGCGGGGAGCTGTTTTTT
CDR3: CASSNSEGSGELFF

V: TRBV6-1
D: TRBD1
J: TRBJ1-5
size: .
DNA: TGTGCCAGCAGTGAGGGACAGGGCCTTCGCAATCAGCCCCAGCATTTT
CDR3: CASSEGQGLRNQPQHF

V: TRBV21-1
D: .
J: TRBJ1-4
size: .
DNA: TGTGCCAGCAGCAAAGTGGGGCCAGTTGGGGAAAAACTGTTTTTT
CDR3: CASSKVGPVGEKLFF

V: TRBV4-2
D: TRBD2
J: TRBJ2-1
size: .
DNA: TGTGCCAGCAGCCAAGCTCCGGGGGGGCTAGCGCTAGATGAGCAGTTCTTC
CDR3: CASSQAPGGLALDEQFF

V: TRBV27
D: TRBD1
J: TRBJ2-2
size: .
DNA: TGTGCCAGCACCGAGAACAGGGGGGCCGGGGAGCTGTTTTTT
CDR3: CASTENRGAGELFF

V: TRBV29-1
D: TRBD1
J: TRBJ2-7
size: .
DNA: TGCAGCGTCAAAGGGACAGGGACCTACGAGCAGTACTTC
CDR3: CSVKGTGTYEQYF

V: TRBV12-5
D: .
J: TRBJ1-1
size: .
DNA: TGTGCTAGTGGTTTGCCTCCGCGACAGGACGTGAACACTGAAGCTTTCTTT
CDR3: CASGLPPRQDVNTEAFF

V: TRBV27
D: .
J: TRBJ2-7
size: once
DNA: TGTGCCAGCAGTTTATCGGGGCAGGGATACTACGAGCAGTACTTC
CDR3: CASSLSGQGYYEQYF

V: TRBV4-3
D: .
J: TRBJ1-5
size: few
DNA: TGCGCCAGCAGCCAAGATCTCCCAGGGGAGGGGAATCAGCCCCAGCATTTT
CDR3: CASSQDLPGEGNQPQHF

V: TRBV5-4
D: .
J: TRBJ2-2
size: .
DNA: TGTGCCAGCAGCTTGCCTAAGCAGGGGAGAAGAGCCGGGGAGCTGTTTTTT
CDR3: CASSLPKQGRRAGELFF

V: TRBV5-6
D: .
J: TRBJ2-5
size: .
DNA: TGTGCCAGCAGCTTAGCTTCTCAAAGAGAGACCCAGTACTTC
CDR3: CASSLASQRETQYF

V: TRBV6-6
D: TRBD1
J: TRBJ1-2
size: .
DNA: TGTGCCAGCAGTTACCCCCTAGGACAGGGTGACGGCTACACCTTC
CDR3: CASSYPLGQGDGYTF

V: TRBV29-1
D: .
J: TRBJ1-2
size: .
DNA: TGCAGCGTTGAAGTTCACAGTTATGGCTACACCTTC
CDR3: CSVEVHSYGYTF

V: TRBV25-1
D: .
J: TRBJ1-4
size: .
DNA: TGTGCCAGCAGTGAAATGAGACGGGGTAATGAAAAACTGTTTTTT
CDR3: CASSEMRRGNEKLFF

V: TRBV7-9
D: .
J: TRBJ1-1
size: .
DNA: TGTGCCAGCAGCTTAGAGGACTGGGCGGGAGCTTTCTTT
CDR3: CASSLEDWAGAFF

V: TRBV7-9
D: .
J: TRBJ2-7
size: .
DNA: TGTGCCAGCAGCCAAATTGGAGAATCCTACGAGCAGTACTTC
CDR3: CASSQIGESYEQYF

V: TRBV28
D: TRBD2
J: TRBJ2-2
size: .
DNA: TGTGCCAGCACCACCACCCTGCGGGAGCCCACCGGGGAGCTGTTTTTT
CDR3: CASTTTLREPTGELFF

V: TRBV5-6
D: TRBD1
J: TRBJ1-2
size: .
DNA: TGTGCCAGCAGCAGACTGGGACAGGGCGAGGGCTACACCTTC
CDR3: CASSRLGQGEGYTF

V: TRBV7-9
D: TRBD2
J: TRBJ2-1
size: .
DNA: TGTGCCAGCAGGACTAGCGGATACAATGAGCAGTTCTTC
CDR3: CASRTSGYNEQFF

V: TRBV10-3
D: .
J: TRBJ1-5
size: .
DNA: TGTGCCTCCTCTGGGGAGATTAGCAATCAGCCCCAGCATTTT
CDR3: CASSGEISNQPQHF

V: TRBV13
D: TRBD2
J: TRBJ2-5
size: .
DNA: TGTGCCAGCAGCTTAGAGGGACTAGCGGGGAAAGAGACCCAGTACTTC
CDR3: CASSLEGLAGKETQYF

V: TRBV6-1
D: .
J: TRBJ2-3
size: .
DNA: TGTGCCAGCAGTACCACAGGGGGGGACACAGATACGCAGTATTTT
CDR3: CASSTTGGDTDTQYF

V: TRBV7-9
D: .
J: TRBJ1-2
size: .
DNA: TGTGCCAGCAGCTCAACAGGGTCCGGGAGCTACACCTTC
CDR3: CASSSTGSGSYTF

V: TRBV25-1
D: .
J: TRBJ2-3
size: .
DNA: TGTGCCAGCGGGGAGAGCACAGATACGCAGTATTTT
CDR3: CASGESTDTQYF

V: TRBV13
D: TRBD1
J: TRBJ2-4
size: .
DNA: TGTGCCAGCAGCGCAGGACAGGCTACAGCCAAAAACATTCAGTACTTC
CDR3: CASSAGQATAKNIQYF

V: TRBV6-4
D: .
J: TRBJ2-3
size: .
DNA: TGTGCCAGCAGTGCCTCCTCCTCAGATACGCAGTATTTT
CDR3: CASSASSSDTQYF

V: TRBV6-1
D: .
J: TRBJ2-2
size: .
DNA: TGTGCCTCAGCGGAGGGTATGGAAACCGGGGAGCTGTTTTTT
CDR3: CASAEGMETGELFF

V: TRBV10-3
D: TRBD2
J: TRBJ2-7
size: .
DNA: TGTGCCATCAGTGCCCCGACTAGCGCCTCCTACGAGCAGTACTTC
CDR3: CAISAPTSASYEQYF

V: TRBV5-1
D: TRBD1
J: TRBJ1-2
size: .
DNA: TGCGCCAGCAGCGCGACGCTAGCAGGGGGATCTGGCTACACCTTC
CDR3: CASSATLAGGSGYTF

V: TRBV7-8
D: .
J: TRBJ2-6
size: .
DNA: TGTGCCAGCAGCATTTACAGGGTTCCTACTGGGGCCAACGTCCTGACTTTC
CDR3: CASSIYRVPTGANVLTF